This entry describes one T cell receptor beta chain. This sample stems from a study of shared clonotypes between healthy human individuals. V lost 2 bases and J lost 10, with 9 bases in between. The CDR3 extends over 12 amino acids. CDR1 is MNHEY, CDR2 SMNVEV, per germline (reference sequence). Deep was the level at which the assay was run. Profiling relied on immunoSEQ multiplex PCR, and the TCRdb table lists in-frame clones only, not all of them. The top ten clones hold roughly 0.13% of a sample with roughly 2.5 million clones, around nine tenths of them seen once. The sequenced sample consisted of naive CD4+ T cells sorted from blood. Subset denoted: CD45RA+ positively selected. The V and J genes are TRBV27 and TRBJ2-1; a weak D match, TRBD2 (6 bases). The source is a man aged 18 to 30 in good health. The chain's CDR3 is CASSLTGLEQFF. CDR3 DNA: TGTGCCAGCAGTTTAACAGGACTAGAGCAGTTCTTC.